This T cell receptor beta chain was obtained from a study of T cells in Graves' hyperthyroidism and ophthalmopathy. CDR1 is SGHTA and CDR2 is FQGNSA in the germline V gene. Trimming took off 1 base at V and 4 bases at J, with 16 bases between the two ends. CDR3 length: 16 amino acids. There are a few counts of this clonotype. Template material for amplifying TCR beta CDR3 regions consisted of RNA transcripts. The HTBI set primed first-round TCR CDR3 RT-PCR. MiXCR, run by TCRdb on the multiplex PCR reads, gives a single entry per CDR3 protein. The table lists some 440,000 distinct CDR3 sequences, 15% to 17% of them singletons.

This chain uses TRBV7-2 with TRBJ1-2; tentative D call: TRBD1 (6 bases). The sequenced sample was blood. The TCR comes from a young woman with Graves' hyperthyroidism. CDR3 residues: CASSLVVGAQAYGYTF. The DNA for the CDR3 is TGTGCCAGCAGCTTAGTGGTGGGGGCTCAGGCCTATGGCTACACCTTC.